This T cell receptor beta chain is from a study of T cell responses to AZD1222 COVID-19 vaccine. This CDR3 contains 15 residues. Trimming took 8 bases from V and 2 from J, leaving 19 bases between them. Libraries were prepared by immunoSEQ multiplex PCR; TCRdb keeps only in-frame clonotypes and omits some of them. The table shows over 95,000 clones, with 70% to 90% occurring only once. The specimen was peripheral blood, collected on day 0 of AZD1222 vaccination. The sequence was obtained from an adult in good health. The chain is built from TRBV23-1 and TRBJ2-7; no definite D call. TRBV23-1 is assigned to the ORF class and has an uncertain function. CDR3 coding DNA: TGCGCCAGCCGAAACGATAGGGTACCTACCTACGAGCAGTACTTC. Translated, it gives CASRNDRVPTYEQYF.